This T cell receptor beta chain came from a study of spatial heterogeneity in lung cancer. The germline V gene encodes CDR1 MNHEY and CDR2 SVGEGT. The CDR3 runs 15 residues. After removal of 4 bases from V and 3 bases from J, the junction contained 7 bases not matched to a gene. Indicated time point: sample taken at primary tumor resection. The donors were approximately 70 patients with non-small cell lung cancer that was early-stage and untreated. This clonotype was seen only a few times. This beta chain came through as a stray read in a library set up for alpha chains, and its size says little. TCRdb analysed the 5' RACE reads with MiXCR anew, one entry per CDR3 protein. The table includes 1,000 or so distinct CDR3 sequences, 10% to 15% detected once.

The specimen was normal lung tissue next to the tumor, collected at surgery. This TCR was sampled from a female donor with early-stage non-small cell lung cancer. The rearrangement joins TRBV6-2 or TRBV6-3 to TRBJ2-3; 7 nucleotides align to TRBD1. The CDR3 region has the DNA TGTGCCAGCAGTTTTCTTACAGGGGAGACAGATACGCAGTATTTT. Translating gives CASSFLTGETDTQYF.